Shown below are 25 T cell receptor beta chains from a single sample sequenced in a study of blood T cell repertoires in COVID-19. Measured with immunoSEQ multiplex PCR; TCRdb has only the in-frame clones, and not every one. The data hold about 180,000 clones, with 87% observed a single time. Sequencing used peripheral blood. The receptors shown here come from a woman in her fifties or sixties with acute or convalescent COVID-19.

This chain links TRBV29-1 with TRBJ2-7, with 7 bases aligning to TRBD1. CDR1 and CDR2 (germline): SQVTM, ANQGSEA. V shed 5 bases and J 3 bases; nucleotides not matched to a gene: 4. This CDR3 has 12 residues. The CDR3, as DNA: TGCAGCGTTCGGACAGGAGACTACGAGCAGTACTTC. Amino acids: CSVRTGDYEQYF.

This CDR3 reads CASSENRGLGNTIYF. The CDR3 DNA reads as TGTGCCAGCAGTGAAAACAGGGGGCTTGGAAACACCATATATTTT. This sequence joins TRBV25-1 and TRBJ1-3, with TRBD1 matching 9 bases. V gave up 2 bases and J gave up 3 bases; unmatched junction bases: 2. Germline CDR1 is MGHDK and CDR2 is SYGVNS. CDR3 length: 15 residues.

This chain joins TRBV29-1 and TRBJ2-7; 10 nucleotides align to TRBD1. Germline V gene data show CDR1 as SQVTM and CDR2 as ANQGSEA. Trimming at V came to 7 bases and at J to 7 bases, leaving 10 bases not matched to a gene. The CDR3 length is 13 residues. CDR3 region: CSDPRDRGGEQYF. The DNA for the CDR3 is TGCAGCGACCCCCGGGACAGGGGAGGAGAGCAGTACTTC.

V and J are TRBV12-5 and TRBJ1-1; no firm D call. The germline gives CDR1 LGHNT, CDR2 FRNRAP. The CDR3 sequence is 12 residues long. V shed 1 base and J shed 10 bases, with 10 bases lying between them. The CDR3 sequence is CASGLDDLGAFF. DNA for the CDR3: TGTGCTAGTGGTTTGGACGACTTGGGAGCTTTCTTT.

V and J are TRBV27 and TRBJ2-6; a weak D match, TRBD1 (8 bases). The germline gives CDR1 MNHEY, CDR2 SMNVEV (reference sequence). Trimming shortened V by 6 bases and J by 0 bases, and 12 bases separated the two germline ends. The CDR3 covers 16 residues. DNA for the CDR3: TGTGCCAGCAGGTACAGGGGGGGCTCTGGGGCCAACGTCCTGACTTTC. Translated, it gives CASRYRGGSGANVLTF.

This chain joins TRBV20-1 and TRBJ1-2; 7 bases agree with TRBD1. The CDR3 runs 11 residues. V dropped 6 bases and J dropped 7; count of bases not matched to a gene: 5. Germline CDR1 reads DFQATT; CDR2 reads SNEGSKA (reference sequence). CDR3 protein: CSAFDRVGYTF. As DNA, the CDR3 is TGCAGTGCATTCGACAGGGTTGGCTACACCTTC.

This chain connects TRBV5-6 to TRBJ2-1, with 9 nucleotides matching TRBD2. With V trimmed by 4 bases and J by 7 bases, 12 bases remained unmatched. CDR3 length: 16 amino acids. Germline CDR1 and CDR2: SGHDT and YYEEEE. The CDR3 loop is CASSIPASGGWNEQFF. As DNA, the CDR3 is TGTGCCAGCAGCATCCCCGCGAGCGGGGGGTGGAATGAGCAGTTCTTC.

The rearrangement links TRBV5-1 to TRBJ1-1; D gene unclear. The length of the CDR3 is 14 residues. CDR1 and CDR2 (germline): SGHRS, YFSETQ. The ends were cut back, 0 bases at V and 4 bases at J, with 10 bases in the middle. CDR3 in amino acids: CASSLGLPGTEAFF. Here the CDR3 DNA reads TGCGCCAGCAGCTTGGGCCTTCCAGGCACTGAAGCTTTCTTT.

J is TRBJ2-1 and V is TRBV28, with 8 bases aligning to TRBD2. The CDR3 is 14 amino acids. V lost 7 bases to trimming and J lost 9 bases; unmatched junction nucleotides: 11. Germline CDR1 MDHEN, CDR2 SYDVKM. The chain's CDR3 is CASTSAGGSSEQFF. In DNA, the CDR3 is TGTGCCAGCACCTCGGCGGGAGGATCGAGTGAGCAGTTCTTC.

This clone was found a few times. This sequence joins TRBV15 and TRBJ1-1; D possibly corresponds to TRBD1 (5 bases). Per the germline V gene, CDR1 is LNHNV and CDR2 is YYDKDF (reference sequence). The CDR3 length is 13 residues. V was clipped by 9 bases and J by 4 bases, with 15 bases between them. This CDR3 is CATLQAGGTEAFF. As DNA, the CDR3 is TGTGCCACATTACAGGCGGGGGGCACTGAAGCTTTCTTT.

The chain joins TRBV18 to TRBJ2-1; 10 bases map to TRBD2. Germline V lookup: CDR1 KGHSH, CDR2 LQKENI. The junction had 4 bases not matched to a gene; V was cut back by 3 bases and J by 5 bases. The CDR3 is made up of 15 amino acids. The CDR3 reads CASSPPGLANNEQFF. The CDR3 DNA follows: TGTGCCAGCTCACCTCCGGGACTAGCGAACAATGAGCAGTTCTTC.

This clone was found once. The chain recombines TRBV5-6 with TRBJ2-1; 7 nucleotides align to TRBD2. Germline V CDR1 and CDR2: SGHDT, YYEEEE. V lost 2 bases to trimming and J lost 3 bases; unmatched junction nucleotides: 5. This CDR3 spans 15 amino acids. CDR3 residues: CASSLGRELYNEQFF. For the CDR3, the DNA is TGTGCCAGCAGCTTAGGGCGGGAGCTCTACAATGAGCAGTTCTTC.

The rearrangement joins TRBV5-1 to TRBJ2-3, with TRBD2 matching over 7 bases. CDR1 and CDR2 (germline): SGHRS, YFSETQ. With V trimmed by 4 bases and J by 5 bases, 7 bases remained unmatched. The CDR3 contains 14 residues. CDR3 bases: TGCGCCAGCAGCGGCGGGAGTGGGGTAGATACGCAGTATTTT. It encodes CASSGGSGVDTQYF.

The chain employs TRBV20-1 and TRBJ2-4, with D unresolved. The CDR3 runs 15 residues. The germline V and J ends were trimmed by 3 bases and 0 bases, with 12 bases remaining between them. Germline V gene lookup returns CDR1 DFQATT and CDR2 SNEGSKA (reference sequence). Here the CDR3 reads CSASGQLLAKNIQYF. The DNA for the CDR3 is TGCAGTGCTAGTGGGCAACTACTAGCCAAAAACATTCAGTACTTC.

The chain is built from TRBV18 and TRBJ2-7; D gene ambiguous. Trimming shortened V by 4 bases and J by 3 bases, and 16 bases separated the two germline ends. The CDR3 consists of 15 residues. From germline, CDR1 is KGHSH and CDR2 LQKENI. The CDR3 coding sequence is TGTGCCAGCTCACAAACCGGTCCCCCCGTCTACGAGCAGTACTTC. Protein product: CASSQTGPPVYEQYF.

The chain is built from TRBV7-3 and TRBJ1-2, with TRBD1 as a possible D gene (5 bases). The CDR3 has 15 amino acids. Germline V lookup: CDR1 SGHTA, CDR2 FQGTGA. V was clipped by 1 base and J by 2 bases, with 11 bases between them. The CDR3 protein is CASSLRSAGNYGYTF. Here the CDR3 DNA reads TGTGCCAGCAGCTTAAGGTCGGCAGGGAACTATGGCTACACCTTC. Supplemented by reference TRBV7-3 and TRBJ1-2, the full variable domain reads GAGVSQTPSNKVTEKGKYVELRCDPISGHTALYWYRQSLGQGPEFLIYFQGTGAADDSGLPNDRFFAVRPEGSVSTLKIQRTERGDSAVYLCASSLRSAGNYGYTFGSGTRLTVV.

CDR3: CASSQTPGQGAVAEAFF. CDR3 bases: TGCGCCAGCAGCCAAACCCCGGGACAGGGGGCGGTCGCTGAAGCTTTCTTT. This sequence joins TRBV4-3 and TRBJ1-1, with 12 bases matching TRBD1. Germline V gene lookup returns CDR1 LGHNA and CDR2 YSLEER. The J segment lost 6 bases and the V segment lost 2 bases, leaving 10 bases of the junction unmatched. CDR3 length equals 17 residues.

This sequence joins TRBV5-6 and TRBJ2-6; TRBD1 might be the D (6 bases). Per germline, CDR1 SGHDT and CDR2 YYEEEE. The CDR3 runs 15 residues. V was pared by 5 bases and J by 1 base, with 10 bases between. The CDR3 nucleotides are TGTGCCAGCAGGCGACAGGATTCTGGGGCCAACGTCCTGACTTTC. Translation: CASRRQDSGANVLTF.

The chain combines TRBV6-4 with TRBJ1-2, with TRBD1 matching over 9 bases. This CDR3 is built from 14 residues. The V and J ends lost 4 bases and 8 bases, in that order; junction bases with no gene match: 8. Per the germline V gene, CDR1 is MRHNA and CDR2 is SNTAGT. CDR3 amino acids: CASSATGGAAGYTF. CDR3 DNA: TGTGCCAGCAGTGCCACAGGGGGCGCGGCCGGCTACACCTTC.

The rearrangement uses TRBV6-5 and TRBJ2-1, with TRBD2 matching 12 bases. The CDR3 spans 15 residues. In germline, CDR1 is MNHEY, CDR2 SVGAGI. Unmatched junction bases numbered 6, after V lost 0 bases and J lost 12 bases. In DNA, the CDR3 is TGTGCCAGCAGTTACTCAAGACTAGCGGGAGCGGGGCAGTTCTTC. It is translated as CASSYSRLAGAGQFF.

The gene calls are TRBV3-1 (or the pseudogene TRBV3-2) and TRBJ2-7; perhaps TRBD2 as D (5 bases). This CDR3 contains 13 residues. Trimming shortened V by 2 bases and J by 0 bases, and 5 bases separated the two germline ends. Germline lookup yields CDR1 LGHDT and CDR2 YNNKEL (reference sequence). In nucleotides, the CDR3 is TGTGCCAGCAGCCAACGGGGCTCCTACGAGCAGTACTTC. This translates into CASSQRGSYEQYF.

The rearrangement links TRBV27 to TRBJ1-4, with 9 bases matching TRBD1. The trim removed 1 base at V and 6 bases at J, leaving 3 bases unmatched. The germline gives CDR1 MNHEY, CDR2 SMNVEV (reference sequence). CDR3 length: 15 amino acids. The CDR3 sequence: CASSLYRDRDEKLFF. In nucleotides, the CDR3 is TGTGCCAGCAGTTTATACCGGGACAGGGATGAAAAACTGTTTTTT.

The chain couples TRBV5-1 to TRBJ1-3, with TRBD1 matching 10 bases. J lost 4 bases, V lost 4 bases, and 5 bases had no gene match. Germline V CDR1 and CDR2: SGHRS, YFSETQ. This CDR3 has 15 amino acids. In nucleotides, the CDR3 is TGCGCCAGCAGCGGACAGGGGGGTTACGGAAACACCATATATTTT. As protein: CASSGQGGYGNTIYF.

The CDR3 DNA reads as TGCAGCGTTGTCTATCAAGAGACCCAGTACTTC. Amino acid sequence: CSVVYQETQYF. The chain links TRBV29-1 to TRBJ2-5, with no clear D. Trimming removed 4 bases at V and 2 bases at J, with 5 bases between. Germline V gives CDR1 SQVTM, CDR2 ANQGSEA. The CDR3 covers 11 residues.

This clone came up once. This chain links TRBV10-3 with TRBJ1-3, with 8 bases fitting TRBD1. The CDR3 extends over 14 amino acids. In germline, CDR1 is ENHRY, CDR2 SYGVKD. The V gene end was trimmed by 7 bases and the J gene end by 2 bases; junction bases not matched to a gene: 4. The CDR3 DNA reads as TGTGCCATCACCAGGGACAGGCCTGGAAACACCATATATTTT. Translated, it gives CAITRDRPGNTIYF.